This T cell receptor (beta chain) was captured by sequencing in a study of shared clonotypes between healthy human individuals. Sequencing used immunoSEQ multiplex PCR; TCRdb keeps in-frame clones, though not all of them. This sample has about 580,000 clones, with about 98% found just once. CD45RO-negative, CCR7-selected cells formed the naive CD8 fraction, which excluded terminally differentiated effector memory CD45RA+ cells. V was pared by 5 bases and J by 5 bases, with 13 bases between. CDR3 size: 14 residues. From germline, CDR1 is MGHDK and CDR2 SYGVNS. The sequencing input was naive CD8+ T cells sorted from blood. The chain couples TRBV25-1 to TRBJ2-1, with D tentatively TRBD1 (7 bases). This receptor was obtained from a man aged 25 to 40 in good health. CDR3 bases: TGTGCCAGCAGTATAGGGGGCGGGGACAATGAGCAGTTCTTC. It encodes CASSIGGGDNEQFF.